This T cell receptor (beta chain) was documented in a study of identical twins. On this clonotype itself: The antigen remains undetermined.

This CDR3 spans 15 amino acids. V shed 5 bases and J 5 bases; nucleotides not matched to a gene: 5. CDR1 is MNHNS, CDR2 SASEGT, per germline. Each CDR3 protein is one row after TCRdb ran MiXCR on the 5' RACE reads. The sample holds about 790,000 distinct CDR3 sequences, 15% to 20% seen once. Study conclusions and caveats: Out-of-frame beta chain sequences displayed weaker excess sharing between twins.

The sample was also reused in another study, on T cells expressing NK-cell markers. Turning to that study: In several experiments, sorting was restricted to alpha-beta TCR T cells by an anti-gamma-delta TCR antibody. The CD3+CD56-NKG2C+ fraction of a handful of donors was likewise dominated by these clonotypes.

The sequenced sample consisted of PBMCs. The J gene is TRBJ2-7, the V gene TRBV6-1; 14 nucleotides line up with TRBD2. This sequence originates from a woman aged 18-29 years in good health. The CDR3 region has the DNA TGTGCCAGCAGTCAGACTAGCGGGAGGGCCCACGAGCAGTACTTC. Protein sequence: CASSQTSGRAHEQYF.